One sample yielded the 6 T cell receptor beta chains listed below, sequenced in a study of blood T cell repertoires in COVID-19. Libraries were prepared by immunoSEQ multiplex PCR; TCRdb keeps only in-frame clonotypes and omits some of them. The table includes under 450,000 clones, roughly 80% detected once. The sequenced material came from peripheral blood. These receptors all come from a human donor with acute or convalescent COVID-19. The donor label of this sample is uncertain.

This chain connects TRBV4-1 to TRBJ1-2, with TRBD1 as a possible D gene (5 bases). The germline gives CDR1 MGHRA, CDR2 YSYEKL. V lost 3 bases and J 5 bases, leaving 22 bases between the germline ends. The CDR3 loop spans 17 amino acids. CDR3: CASSQGWGGDLGYGYTF. The CDR3, as DNA: TGCGCCAGCAGCCAGGGTTGGGGGGGGGATTTAGGATATGGCTACACCTTC.

This clone was seen once. J is TRBJ2-1 and V is TRBV7-9; possibly TRBD2 for D (6 bases). The germline V gene encodes CDR1 SEHNR and CDR2 FQNEAQ (reference sequence). This CDR3 spans 16 amino acids. Trimming removed 4 bases from V and 10 bases from J, with 23 bases in between. In DNA form, the CDR3 reads TGTGCCAGCAGCTCCACAGCGGAGGGGACGGGGAAGGAGCAGTTCTTC. Translated, it gives CASSSTAEGTGKEQFF.

This chain joins TRBV28 and TRBJ1-6, with 9 positions matching TRBD1. The CDR3 runs to 14 residues. Germline V gene data show CDR1 as MDHEN and CDR2 as SYDVKM. After removal of 10 bases from V and 6 bases from J, the junction contained 7 bases not matched to a gene. As DNA, the CDR3 is TGTGCCACCACCAGGACAGGGGTTAATTCACCCCTCCACTTT. Its translation: CATTRTGVNSPLHF. Variable domain in full (rest from reference TRBV28 and TRBJ1-6): DVKVTQSSRYLVKRTGEKVFLECVQDMDHENMFWYRQDPGLGLRLIYFSYDVKMKEKGDIPEGYSVSREKKERFSLILESASTNQTSMYLCATTRTGVNSPLHFGNGTRLTVT.

This clone was detected only a few times. The CDR3: CASSLSTTETYQPQHF. In DNA, the CDR3 is TGTGCCAGCAGCTTATCCACGACAGAAACCTATCAGCCCCAGCATTTT. The V gene is TRBV7-8, the J gene TRBJ1-5; TRBD1 might be the D (5 bases). This CDR3 contains 16 residues. V was trimmed by 2 bases and J by 5 bases, leaving 16 bases between them. Germline values: CDR1 SGHVS, CDR2 FQNEAQ.

About this clone itself: At the DNA level, this CDR3 is encoded by other sequences in the same sample as well. V usage is TRBV30 and J usage is TRBJ1-5, with D perhaps matching TRBD1 (6 bases). V lost 2 bases to trimming and J lost 6 bases, with 11 bases between them. Germline values: CDR1 GTSNPN, CDR2 SVGIG (reference sequence). The CDR3 is made up of 13 amino acids. CDR3 in amino acids: CAWSLGGGQPQHF. The DNA of the CDR3 is TGTGCCTGGAGTTTAGGGGGTGGTCAGCCCCAGCATTTT.

The chain employs TRBV28 and TRBJ1-5; D uncertain. Germline V gene data show CDR1 as MDHEN and CDR2 as SYDVKM. V was cut by 2 bases and J by 3 bases, with 14 bases left in between. There are 16 residues in the CDR3. The DNA for the CDR3 is TGTGCCAGCAGTTTAGGTCACGCAACCTACAATCAGCCCCAGCATTTT. Translation: CASSLGHATYNQPQHF.